These 23 T cell receptor beta chains were all obtained from the same sample, sequenced in a study of cytomegalovirus exposure and HLA in healthy donors. Primers included in the PCR were 60 Vbeta and 13 Jbeta primers. Method: immunoSEQ multiplex PCR; TCRdb's copy keeps in-frame clones and lacks some. The table has some 200,000 clones, approximately 80% seen once. The sample taken for sequencing was PBMCs. These TCRs come from a boy aged 2 to 10 in good health and CMV-seronegative.

DNA of the CDR3: TGCGCCAGCAGCTCAGGGACAGGGAATCAGCCCCAGCATTTT. Its translation is CASSSGTGNQPQHF. The rearrangement joins TRBV5-1 to TRBJ1-5; 9 bases map to TRBD1. Germline V lookup: CDR1 SGHRS, CDR2 YFSETQ. CDR3 length equals 14 residues. V dropped 3 bases and J dropped 4; count of bases not matched to a gene: 2.

V and J are TRBV30 and TRBJ1-1, with a possible D match to TRBD1 (6 bases). The CDR3 loop spans 13 amino acids. The V gene's germline CDR1 is GTSNPN and CDR2 SVGIG (reference sequence). Trimming pared 1 base from V and 11 bases from J, leaving 17 bases between. The CDR3 region is CAWSGIIRGAAFF. The CDR3 DNA sequence: TGTGCCTGGAGTGGGATAATCAGGGGAGCGGCTTTCTTT.

The genes are TRBV11-2 and TRBJ1-2; D not resolved. V was trimmed by 7 bases and J by 4 bases, leaving 16 bases between them. CDR1 and CDR2 (germline): SGHAT, FQNNGV. The CDR3 is 14 residues long. Written as DNA, the CDR3 is TGTGCCAGCACCCCCGGGTCCCGGCCCTATGGCTACACCTTC. Encoded protein: CASTPGSRPYGYTF.

This chain joins TRBV6-1 and TRBJ1-3; 7 bases fit TRBD1. With V trimmed by 7 bases and J by 3 bases, 6 bases remained unmatched. The CDR3 runs 14 residues. Per the germline V gene, CDR1 is MNHNS and CDR2 is SASEGT. CDR3 protein: CASIPQGIGNTIYF. The CDR3 DNA sequence: TGTGCCAGCATTCCACAGGGGATTGGAAACACCATATATTTT.

The V and J genes are TRBV4-3 and TRBJ2-2, with TRBD1 matching 7 bases. Trimming removed 3 bases from V and 7 bases from J; junction bases left unmatched: 5. Germline CDR1 LGHNA, CDR2 YSLEER. The CDR3 loop spans 14 amino acids. CDR3 sequence reads: CASSQKQGIGELFF. Here the CDR3 DNA reads TGCGCCAGCAGCCAGAAACAGGGGATCGGGGAGCTGTTTTTT.

The gene calls are TRBV2 and TRBJ1-4; D is perhaps TRBD1 (5 bases). CDR1 is SNHLY, CDR2 FYNNEI, per germline. This CDR3 comprises 12 residues. V lost 10 bases and J 8 bases, leaving 14 bases between the germline ends. The CDR3, as DNA: TGTGCCAAAGGAAGGGGCGGCGAAAAACTGTTTTTT. This encodes CAKGRGGEKLFF.

The J gene is TRBJ2-2, the V gene TRBV4-1; D ambiguous. Germline loops: CDR1 MGHRA, CDR2 YSYEKL. The CDR3 contains 13 residues. V was cut by 1 base and J by 7 bases, with 7 bases left in between. CDR3 in amino acids: CASSQVVVGELFF. The CDR3 DNA follows: TGCGCCAGCAGCCAAGTAGTTGTCGGGGAGCTGTTTTTT.

The chain is built from TRBV19 and TRBJ2-3; TRBD1 matches 8 bases. The CDR3 length is 16 residues. The V segment lost 3 bases and the J segment 3 bases; nucleotides outside the gene matches: 8. CDR1 and CDR2 (germline): LNHDA, SQIVND (reference sequence). The CDR3 region is CASSIEAGGATDTQYF. DNA of the CDR3: TGTGCCAGTAGTATTGAGGCAGGGGGCGCGACAGATACGCAGTATTTT.

The rearrangement links TRBV9 to TRBJ2-5; 7 bases are a match to TRBD2. The CDR3 covers 13 residues. J was trimmed by 4 bases and V by 1 base; bases with no gene match: 1. Germline CDR1 and CDR2: SGDLS and YYNGEE. DNA for the CDR3: TGTGCCAGCAGCGTAAGCGGGGCAGAGACCCAGTACTTC. It translates to CASSVSGAETQYF.

Only one count was recorded for this clone. The V gene is TRBV7-9, the J gene TRBJ2-5; D ambiguous. CDR3 length equals 14 residues. V lost 5 bases and J lost 3, with 13 bases in between. CDR1 is SEHNR, CDR2 FQNEAQ, per germline (reference sequence). The CDR3 sequence: CASSLPLLEETQYF. In DNA form, the CDR3 reads TGTGCCAGCAGCCTACCTCTCTTGGAAGAGACCCAGTACTTC.

The chain employs TRBV12-5 and TRBJ1-4; 9 nucleotides match TRBD1. The V gene's germline CDR1 is LGHNT and CDR2 FRNRAP. CDR3 size: 14 residues. After removal of 7 bases from V and 8 bases from J, the junction contained 8 bases not matched to a gene. The CDR3 reads CASARRTGAEKLFF. The CDR3 region has the DNA TGTGCTAGTGCTCGGAGGACAGGGGCAGAAAAACTGTTTTTT.

The rearrangement joins TRBV7-8 to TRBJ2-7; 9 positions match TRBD1. The CDR3 runs to 15 residues. V shed 8 bases and J 4 bases; nucleotides not matched to a gene: 12. Germline-derived CDR1 and CDR2 are SGHVS and FQNEAQ. The CDR3 spells CASLKKRTGEYEQYF. The CDR3 DNA sequence: TGTGCCAGCCTCAAGAAAAGGACAGGGGAATACGAGCAGTACTTC.

The chain has TRBV6-5 and TRBJ1-2, with TRBD1 identical over 8 bases. Germline V CDR1 and CDR2: MNHEY, SVGAGI. The V gene end was trimmed by 6 bases and the J gene end by 8 bases; junction bases not matched to a gene: 14. The CDR3 loop spans 15 amino acids. For the CDR3, the DNA is TGTGCCAGCAGCCCGGGGACAGGTAGAAGGTGGGGCTACACCTTC. Translation: CASSPGTGRRWGYTF.

V usage is TRBV28 and J usage is TRBJ1-3, with D maybe TRBD1 (5 bases). Germline V gene data show CDR1 as MDHEN and CDR2 as SYDVKM. The CDR3 runs 14 residues. Trimming took off 6 bases at V and 0 bases at J, with 9 bases between the two ends. This chain's CDR3 is CASRRQSSGNTIYF. CDR3 nucleotides: TGTGCCAGCAGAAGACAGAGCTCTGGAAACACCATATATTTT.

Only one count was recorded for this clone. CDR3 loop: CASSLSSSTDTQYF. CDR3 nucleotide sequence: TGTGCCAGCAGCTTATCTAGCAGCACAGATACGCAGTATTTT. The chain joins TRBV7-3 to TRBJ2-3, with TRBD2 as a possible D gene (5 bases). The V end lost 2 bases, the J end lost 0 bases, and 6 bases lay between the germline ends. The CDR3 has 14 amino acids. Per germline, CDR1 SGHTA and CDR2 FQGTGA.

The DNA for the CDR3 is TGTGCCAGCAGCGCCGGGACTAGCGGGGCATCGAGGTTCCACGAGCAGTACTTC. Its translation: CASSAGTSGASRFHEQYF. The J gene is TRBJ2-7, the V gene TRBV5-8; TRBD2 matches at 13 bases. The CDR3 runs to 18 residues. CDR1 and CDR2 (germline): SGHTS, YDEGEE. V lost 4 bases and J lost 5; bases outside the gene matches: 15.

This chain links TRBV10-3 with TRBJ1-2; tentative D call: TRBD1 (5 bases). This CDR3 spans 14 amino acids. The germline gives CDR1 ENHRY, CDR2 SYGVKD. The germline V and J ends were trimmed by 6 bases and 7 bases, with 18 bases remaining between them. CDR3 coding DNA: TGTGCCATCAGCGCCTCCGGGGGAGGGTCTGGCTACACCTTC. It is translated as CAISASGGGSGYTF.

The rearrangement joins TRBV6-5 to TRBJ1-3; maybe TRBD1 (6 bases). From germline, CDR1 is MNHEY and CDR2 SVGAGI. V was cut by 2 bases and J by 2 bases, with 10 bases left in between. The CDR3 has 15 residues. CDR3 in DNA: TGTGCCAGCAGTTACCGCAGGGGCACTGGAAACACCATATATTTT. This codes for CASSYRRGTGNTIYF.

The rearrangement uses TRBV5-1 and TRBJ2-5; 13 positions match TRBD2. The germline V gene has CDR1 SGHRS and CDR2 YFSETQ. The CDR3 contains 18 residues. Unmatched junction bases numbered 8, after V lost 0 bases and J lost 3 bases. The CDR3 protein is CASSLASLAGGREETQYF. The DNA of the CDR3 is TGCGCCAGCAGCTTGGCCTCACTAGCGGGGGGGCGGGAAGAGACCCAGTACTTC.

The chain recombines TRBV29-1 with TRBJ2-6; 8 positions agree with TRBD1. CDR1 and CDR2 from the germline V gene are SQVTM and ANQGSEA. CDR3 length equals 14 residues. V shed 5 bases and J 2 bases; nucleotides not matched to a gene: 2. The CDR3 DNA sequence: TGCAGCGTTCTACAGGGGGCTGGGGCCAACGTCCTGACTTTC. Protein sequence: CSVLQGAGANVLTF. Using reference TRBV29-1 and TRBJ2-6 for the parts outside the CDR3, the full variable domain is SAVISQKPSRDICQRGTSLTIQCQVDSQVTMMFWYRQQPGQSLTLIATANQGSEATYESGFVIDKFPISRPNLTFSTLTVSNMSPEDSSIYLCSVLQGAGANVLTFGAGSRLTVL.

The rearrangement links TRBV5-6 to TRBJ2-5; TRBD2 aligns across 7 bases. After removal of 0 bases from V and 4 bases from J, the junction contained 9 bases not matched to a gene. The length of the CDR3 is 16 residues. From germline, CDR1 is SGHDT and CDR2 YYEEEE. This chain's CDR3 is CASSLAGGRSLETQYF. The DNA of the CDR3 is TGTGCCAGCAGCTTGGCGGGGGGTCGGAGTTTAGAGACCCAGTACTTC.

The chain links TRBV7-9 to TRBJ2-5; the match to TRBD2 covers 12 bases. Trimming removed 7 bases from V and 2 bases from J; junction bases left unmatched: 5. Germline V CDR1 and CDR2: SEHNR, FQNEAQ (reference sequence). The CDR3 extends over 15 amino acids. The CDR3: CASNRLAGEQETQYF. CDR3 coding DNA: TGTGCCAGCAATAGACTAGCGGGGGAACAAGAGACCCAGTACTTC.

The chain carries TRBV27 and TRBJ2-1; the match to TRBD2 covers 7 bases. J gave up 4 bases and V 6 bases, and 9 bases lay outside the gene matches. CDR3 length equals 15 residues. CDR1 and CDR2 (germline): MNHEY, SMNVEV (reference sequence). The CDR3 loop reads CASSQLAAHYNEQFF. For the CDR3, the DNA is TGTGCCAGCAGCCAGCTAGCGGCCCATTACAATGAGCAGTTCTTC.